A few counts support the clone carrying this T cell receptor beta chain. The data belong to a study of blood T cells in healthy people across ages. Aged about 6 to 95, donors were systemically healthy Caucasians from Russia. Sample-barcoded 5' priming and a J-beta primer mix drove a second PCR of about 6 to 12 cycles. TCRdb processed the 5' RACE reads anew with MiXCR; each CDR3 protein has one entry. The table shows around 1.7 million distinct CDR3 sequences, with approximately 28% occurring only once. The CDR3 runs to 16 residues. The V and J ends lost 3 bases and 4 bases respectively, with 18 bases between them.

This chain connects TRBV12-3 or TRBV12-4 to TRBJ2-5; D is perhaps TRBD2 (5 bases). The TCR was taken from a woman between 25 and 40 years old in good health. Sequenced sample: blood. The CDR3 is CASSFSLEEGGETQYF. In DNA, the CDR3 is TGTGCCAGCAGTTTCAGTTTGGAGGAAGGTGGAGAGACCCAGTACTTC.